This T cell receptor (beta chain) is drawn from a study of blood T cell repertoires in COVID-19. Study context: COVID-19 samples from acute and convalescent phases originated in the United States, Italy and Spain.

CDR1 is LGHDT, CDR2 YNNKEL, per germline (reference sequence). The CDR3 extends over 17 amino acids. With V trimmed by 1 base and J by 1 base, 4 bases remained unmatched. TCRdb's table, derived via immunoSEQ multiplex PCR, lists solely in-frame clones and lacks some. The table records about 310,000 clones, just under 90% of them present only once. V usage is TRBV3-1 (or the pseudogene TRBV3-2) and J usage is TRBJ2-5, with 12 nucleotides matching TRBD2. Specimen: PBMCs or T cells enriched from blood (not recorded which). This TCR was recovered from a woman in her twenties or thirties who had recovered from COVID-19. The chain's CDR3 is CASSQGLAGDVQETQYF. As DNA, the CDR3 is TGTGCCAGCAGCCAAGGACTAGCGGGAGATGTCCAAGAGACCCAGTACTTC.